This TCR beta chain was observed in a study of response to subunit inactivated influenza vaccine. Findings of the study overall: It was the authors' suggestion that each seasonal influenza vaccination recruits few new T cells.

Germline values: CDR1 SQVTM, CDR2 ANQGSEA. The CDR3 is 17 residues long. V gave up 1 base and J gave up 3 bases; unmatched junction bases: 9. This clonotype was counted only a few times. The antigen is undetermined. MiXCR, applied by TCRdb to the RT-PCR reads, yields one record per CDR3 protein. Here the sample spans some 500,000 distinct CDR3 sequences, 13% being singletons. The TCR originated in a man over 45 who received an inactivated influenza vaccine. The material sequenced was PBMCs from blood, taken roughly 6 weeks after vaccination. The V and J genes are TRBV29-1 and TRBJ2-5; 12 bases are shared with TRBD1. CDR3 amino acids: CSVEVRGQGASKETQYF. The CDR3 region has the DNA TGCAGCGTTGAAGTGAGGGGACAGGGGGCCTCCAAAGAGACCCAGTACTTC.